This T cell receptor beta chain was sequenced for a study of blood T cell repertoires in COVID-19. Profiled with immunoSEQ multiplex PCR; TCRdb holds only in-frame clones, not every one. The table records about 230,000 clones, about 83% of them present only once. CDR3 size: 15 residues. Deletions cut 4 bases from V and 0 bases from J, with 10 bases between. Germline CDR1 LNHDA, CDR2 SQIVND (reference sequence). Material: peripheral blood. The rearrangement uses TRBV19 and TRBJ1-5; D may be TRBD1 (5 bases). The TCR was taken from a woman in her forties or fifties with acute or convalescent COVID-19. CDR3 nucleotides: TGTGCCAGTAGTACTACGGGACTTAGCAATCAGCCCCAGCATTTT. Amino acid sequence: CASSTTGLSNQPQHF. Combining the CDR3 with reference TRBV19 and TRBJ1-5 gives the whole variable domain DGGITQSPKYLFRKEGQNVTLSCEQNLNHDAMYWYRQDPGQGLRLIYYSQIVNDFQKGDIAEGYSVSREKKESFPLTVTSAQKNPTAFYLCASSTTGLSNQPQHFGDGTRLSIL.